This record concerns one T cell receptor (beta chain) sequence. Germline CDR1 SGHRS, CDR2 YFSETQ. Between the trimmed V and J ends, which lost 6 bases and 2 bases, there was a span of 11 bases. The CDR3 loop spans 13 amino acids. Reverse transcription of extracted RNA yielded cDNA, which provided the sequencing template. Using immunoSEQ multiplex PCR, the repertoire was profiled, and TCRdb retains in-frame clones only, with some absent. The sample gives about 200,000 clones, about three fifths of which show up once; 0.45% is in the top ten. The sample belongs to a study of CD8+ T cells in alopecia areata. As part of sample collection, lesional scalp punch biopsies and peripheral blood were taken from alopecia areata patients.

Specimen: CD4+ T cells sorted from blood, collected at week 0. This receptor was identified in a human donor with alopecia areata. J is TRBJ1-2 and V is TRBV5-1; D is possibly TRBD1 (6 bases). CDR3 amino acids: CASTRDTNYGYTF. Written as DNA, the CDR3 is TGCGCCAGCACTCGGGACACCAACTATGGCTACACCTTC.